The 30 T cell receptor beta chains listed next were all sequenced from one sample in a study of technical replicates of blood from several donors. The repertoire was sequenced with immunoSEQ multiplex PCR; TCRdb's copy has only in-frame clones and lacks some. The sample shows tens of thousands of clones, 85% to 95% of them seen only once. Material for sequencing was T cells isolated from PBMCs. Receptors were obtained from a human donor in good health.

The rearrangement links TRBV30 to TRBJ1-6; possibly TRBD1 for D (5 bases). V was pared by 2 bases and J by 1 base, with 9 bases between. The CDR3 totals 15 residues. Looked up from germline, CDR1 is GTSNPN and CDR2 is SVGIG (reference sequence). The CDR3 loop is CAWSTGGSYNSPLHF. CDR3 nucleotides: TGTGCCTGGAGTACGGGGGGTTCCTATAATTCACCCCTCCACTTT.

The chain carries TRBV19 and TRBJ1-5, with D maybe TRBD1 (5 bases). Looked up from germline, CDR1 is LNHDA and CDR2 is SQIVND (reference sequence). The CDR3 contains 17 residues. V was pared by 1 base and J by 5 bases, with 18 bases between. This chain's CDR3 is CASSIVEQGTVYQPQHF. DNA for the CDR3: TGTGCCAGTAGTATAGTGGAGCAGGGAACCGTTTATCAGCCCCAGCATTTT.

The rearrangement joins TRBV5-4 to TRBJ2-3; unclear D gene. The CDR3 extends over 11 amino acids. With 5 bases removed from V and 11 bases from J, the gap between germline ends came to 12 bases. CDR1 is SGHNT and CDR2 is YYREEE in the germline V gene (reference sequence). This CDR3 is CASSTSERQYF. The DNA for the CDR3 is TGTGCCAGCAGTACATCAGAAAGGCAGTATTTT.

Written as DNA, the CDR3 is TGTGCCAGCAGTCCAAAGGCGGGTTTCACCGGGGAGCTGTTTTTT. Residues: CASSPKAGFTGELFF. The chain couples TRBV6-1 to TRBJ2-2; D might be TRBD2 (5 bases). The CDR3 has 15 amino acids. V was pared by 5 bases and J by 4 bases, with 14 bases between. The germline CDR1 and CDR2 sequences are MNHNS and SASEGT.

In its sample, this clone was seen once. Written as DNA, the CDR3 is TGTGCCAGCAGCCTAAATTACGATGGCTACACCTTC. Amino acids: CASSLNYDGYTF. This chain links TRBV7-9 with TRBJ1-2; D not certain. The CDR3 is made up of 12 amino acids. Germline V gene sequence: CDR1 SEHNR, CDR2 FQNEAQ (reference sequence). Trimming stripped 5 bases from V and 6 bases from J, with 10 bases between.

The J gene is TRBJ1-6, the V gene TRBV11-2; D remains unclear. The CDR3 consists of 12 residues. V lost 5 bases and J lost 10, with 9 bases in between. CDR1 and CDR2 (germline): SGHAT, FQNNGV. CDR3 coding DNA: TGTGCCAGCAGCGCGGTCCGGTCACCCCTCCACTTT. Protein sequence: CASSAVRSPLHF.

This clone was counted once. The rearrangement links TRBV19 to TRBJ2-7; the D gene is possibly TRBD1 (6 bases). This CDR3 contains 15 residues. Germline loops: CDR1 LNHDA, CDR2 SQIVND (reference sequence). The V and J ends lost 2 bases and 6 bases respectively, with 17 bases between them. As DNA, the CDR3 is TGTGCCAGTAGTATAAGGGGCAGGGGAAGGGGCGAGCAGTACTTC. It encodes CASSIRGRGRGEQYF.

This rearrangement joins TRBV27 to TRBJ2-7, with D perhaps matching TRBD2 (6 bases). V lost 7 bases to trimming and J lost 2 bases, with 18 bases between them. CDR3 size: 15 residues. Germline V gene sequence: CDR1 MNHEY, CDR2 SMNVEV (reference sequence). The CDR3 is CASTNSGTPTYEQYF. The CDR3 DNA reads TGTGCCAGCACCAACTCGGGGACTCCCACCTACGAGCAGTACTTC.

The chain combines TRBV13 with TRBJ2-7, with 9 bases matching TRBD2. V lost 5 bases to trimming and J lost 3 bases; unmatched junction nucleotides: 11. The CDR3 runs to 16 residues. From germline, CDR1 is PRHDT and CDR2 FYEKMQ (reference sequence). Here the CDR3 reads CASSLRGLAGDYEQYF. The CDR3 DNA follows: TGTGCCAGCAGCCTTCGGGGGTTAGCGGGAGACTACGAGCAGTACTTC.

This chain links TRBV5-4 with TRBJ2-7; D is perhaps TRBD2 (6 bases). The V gene lost 4 bases and the J gene lost 3 bases, with 14 bases spanning the gap. The germline V gene has CDR1 SGHNT and CDR2 YYREEE (reference sequence). This CDR3 region has 14 residues. The CDR3 DNA reads TGTGCCAGCAGCGTCCCGGGACTTAGCTACGAGCAGTACTTC. Translating it yields CASSVPGLSYEQYF. Variable domain in full (rest from reference TRBV5-4 and TRBJ2-7): ETGVTQSPTHLIKTRGQQVTLRCSSQSGHNTVSWYQQALGQGPQFIFQYYREEENGRGNFPPRFSGLQFPNYSSELNVNALELDDSALYLCASSVPGLSYEQYFGPGTRLTVT.

This clone has a single count. The chain has TRBV7-6 and TRBJ1-5; D remains ambiguous. Trimming left V 6 bases short and J 6 bases short, with 9 bases between. The germline V gene has CDR1 SGHVS and CDR2 FNYEAQ. This CDR3 is 12 amino acids long. CDR3 bases: TGTGCCAGCAGTCCAAAAGCTCAGCCCCAGCATTTT. This sequence encodes CASSPKAQPQHF.

V is TRBV7-2 and J is TRBJ2-1; 10 nucleotides line up with TRBD2. This CDR3 comprises 16 residues. Looked up from germline, CDR1 is SGHTA and CDR2 is FQGNSA. V lost 5 bases, J lost 8 bases, and 12 bases stayed unmatched. The CDR3 coding sequence is TGTGCCAGCAGCGCTACTAGCGGGGTCAGGGGGGATGAGCAGTTCTTC. Translated: CASSATSGVRGDEQFF. Full variable domain (missing parts from reference TRBV7-2 and TRBJ2-1): GAGVSQSPSNKVTEKGKDVELRCDPISGHTALYWYRQSLGQGLEFLIYFQGNSAPDKSGLPSDRFSAERTGGSVSTLTIQRTQQEDSAVYLCASSATSGVRGDEQFFGPGTRLTVL.

The chain carries TRBV27 and TRBJ2-1; unclear D gene. With 4 bases removed from V and 6 bases from J, the gap between germline ends came to 4 bases. CDR3 length: 11 residues. CDR1 is MNHEY, CDR2 SMNVEV, per germline (reference sequence). CDR3 residues: CASSSFNEQFF. The CDR3 DNA follows: TGTGCCAGCAGTTCTTTCAATGAGCAGTTCTTC.

The chain carries TRBV6-5 and TRBJ2-7; possible D gene TRBD1, 5 bases. The CDR3 covers 13 residues. Germline-derived CDR1 and CDR2 are MNHEY and SVGAGI. Trimming cost V 0 bases and J 6 bases, with 9 bases left between them. In nucleotides, the CDR3 is TGTGCCAGCAGTTACTCAGGGGAAGGCGAGCAGTACTTC. This gives the protein CASSYSGEGEQYF.

The J gene is TRBJ2-3, the V gene TRBV10-3; 13 nucleotides match TRBD2. Germline V lookup: CDR1 ENHRY, CDR2 SYGVKD. The CDR3 consists of 17 residues. V gave up 4 bases and J gave up 3 bases; unmatched junction bases: 7. The chain's CDR3 is CAISAGTSGKRTDTQYF. In nucleotides, the CDR3 is TGTGCCATCAGTGCAGGGACTAGCGGGAAGAGGACAGATACGCAGTATTTT.

By share of the sample, this clone is medium-sized (0.01 to 0.1%). The chain links TRBV7-2 to TRBJ2-2, with D perhaps matching TRBD1 (6 bases). Germline loops: CDR1 SGHTA, CDR2 FQGNSA. The CDR3 is 17 residues long. V was trimmed by 5 bases and J by 0 bases, leaving 16 bases between them. This CDR3 is CASSIDRPLANTGELFF. In DNA form, the CDR3 reads TGTGCCAGCAGCATCGACAGGCCCCTCGCGAACACCGGGGAGCTGTTTTTT.

Only one count was recorded for this clone. V usage is TRBV29-1 and J usage is TRBJ2-7, with D possibly TRBD2 on 5 matching bases. V shed 6 bases and J shed 0 bases, with 15 bases lying between them. CDR3 length: 14 residues. Germline V CDR1 and CDR2: SQVTM, ANQGSEA. The CDR3 is CSVAWRPDSYEQYF. In DNA form, the CDR3 reads TGCAGCGTCGCTTGGAGGCCAGACTCCTACGAGCAGTACTTC.

The chain combines TRBV7-6 with TRBJ1-1, with D perhaps matching TRBD1 (6 bases). Trimming left V 1 base short and J 2 bases short, with 11 bases between. Germline CDR1 is SGHVS and CDR2 is FNYEAQ. The CDR3 spans 15 residues. CDR3 sequence (DNA): TGTGCCAGCAGCTTAGGCGGGGGGCGCAACACTGAAGCTTTCTTT. As protein: CASSLGGGRNTEAFF.

This clone was counted once. The V gene is TRBV5-1, the J gene TRBJ2-3; 7 bases map to TRBD1. From germline, CDR1 is SGHRS and CDR2 YFSETQ. The junction had 6 bases not matched to a gene; V was cut back by 4 bases and J by 1 base. The CDR3 contains 15 residues. The CDR3 DNA sequence: TGCGCCAGCAGCCCCCGGACAGGTCGCACAGATACGCAGTATTTT. Amino acid sequence: CASSPRTGRTDTQYF.

As DNA, the CDR3 is TGCGCCAGCAGGATTTCGGGGGGCTATGAGCAGTTCTTC. Encoded protein: CASRISGGYEQFF. The chain links TRBV10-1 to TRBJ2-1; D perhaps matches TRBD2 (7 bases). Per the germline V gene, CDR1 is WNHNN and CDR2 is SYGVQD (reference sequence). CDR3 length: 13 residues. V dropped 6 bases and J dropped 8 bases, with 14 bases sitting between them.

This sequence joins TRBV25-1 and TRBJ2-2, with D hard to call. The CDR3 totals 12 residues. Germline CDR1 reads MGHDK; CDR2 reads SYGVNS. The V gene lost 2 bases and the J gene lost 6 bases, with 4 bases spanning the gap. CDR3 coding DNA: TGTGCCAGCAGTGAACTGTCCGGGGAGCTGTTTTTT. Amino acids: CASSELSGELFF.

The rearrangement uses TRBV23-1 and TRBJ1-1; D gene ambiguous. TRBV23-1 belongs to the ORF category, with a function that is uncertain. Trimming took off 10 bases at V and 0 bases at J, with 15 bases between the two ends. This CDR3 region has 14 residues. CDR3 residues: CATPSPHLNTEAFF. CDR3 DNA sequence: TGCGCCACTCCGTCTCCCCACTTGAACACTGAAGCTTTCTTT.

The J gene is TRBJ2-2, the V gene TRBV29-1; 10 nucleotides line up with TRBD2. CDR1 and CDR2 (germline): SQVTM, ANQGSEA. After removal of 5 bases from V and 0 bases from J, the junction contained 6 bases not matched to a gene. The CDR3 loop spans 16 amino acids. DNA of the CDR3: TGCAGCGTTCCGCTAGCGGGGGCCTCGAACACCGGGGAGCTGTTTTTT. It yields the protein CSVPLAGASNTGELFF.

V usage is TRBV10-1 and J usage is TRBJ1-4; D is ambiguous. CDR1 is WNHNN and CDR2 is SYGVQD in the germline V gene (reference sequence). This CDR3 is 12 amino acids long. Trimming took 7 bases from V and 8 from J, leaving 11 bases between them. DNA for the CDR3: TGCGCCAGCACTCTATCCTCGGAAAAACTGTTTTTT. Its protein is CASTLSSEKLFF.

The gene calls are TRBV4-1 and TRBJ1-1, with D possibly being TRBD1 (5 bases). The ends were cut back, 4 bases at V and 1 base at J, with 7 bases in the middle. The CDR3 runs 13 residues. Germline V gives CDR1 MGHRA, CDR2 YSYEKL. The chain's CDR3 is CASSLRENTEAFF. DNA of the CDR3: TGCGCCAGCAGCCTCAGGGAGAACACTGAAGCTTTCTTT.

This clone has only one observation. J is TRBJ2-5 and V is TRBV15; TRBD1 is a possible D gene (6 bases). The V gene's germline CDR1 is LNHNV and CDR2 YYDKDF (reference sequence). The CDR3 has 16 residues. V gave up 3 bases and J gave up 1 base, with 15 bases separating them. CDR3 bases: TGTGCCACCAGCAGGGGGGCTAGTTCCACCCAAGAGACCCAGTACTTC. Its protein product is CATSRGASSTQETQYF.

Concerning this clone: A read error may account for a junction end that differs from germline. The chain has TRBV29-1 and TRBJ2-7; possible D gene TRBD1, 7 bases. The CDR3 consists of 13 residues. Per germline, CDR1 SQVTM and CDR2 ANQGSEA. CDR3 sequence: CSVEVGRKTGLLF. The CDR3 DNA is TGCAGCGTTGAAGTGGGGAGGAAGACAGGGCTCCTCTTC.

The rearrangement links TRBV2 to TRBJ2-7; 8 bases map to TRBD1. The V and J ends lost 1 base and 3 bases, in that order; junction bases with no gene match: 5. The CDR3 is 15 residues long. Germline assignment: CDR1 SNHLY and CDR2 FYNNEI. CDR3 loop: CASSEGGQARYEQYF. In nucleotides, the CDR3 is TGTGCCAGCAGTGAAGGGGGACAGGCACGCTACGAGCAGTACTTC.

This chain uses TRBV7-2 with TRBJ2-5, with TRBD1 as a possible D gene (5 bases). V lost 6 bases, J lost 5 bases, and 13 bases lay in between. Germline V lookup: CDR1 SGHTA, CDR2 FQGNSA. The CDR3 covers 13 residues. The CDR3 sequence is CASSLSRAETQYF. CDR3 DNA sequence: TGTGCCAGCAGTCTCTCCAGGGCGGAGACCCAGTACTTC.

The chain is built from TRBV19 and TRBJ1-6, with D tentatively TRBD1 (6 bases). The CDR3 runs 16 residues. Trimming took 8 bases from V and 4 from J, leaving 18 bases between them. CDR1 LNHDA and CDR2 SQIVND come from the germline V gene (reference sequence). Written as DNA, the CDR3 is TGTGCCAGTGAGAGTTACCCGGGACATTATAATTCACCCCTCCACTTT. As protein: CASESYPGHYNSPLHF. Based on the CDR3 plus reference TRBV19 and TRBJ1-6, the full variable domain is DGGITQSPKYLFRKEGQNVTLSCEQNLNHDAMYWYRQDPGQGLRLIYYSQIVNDFQKGDIAEGYSVSREKKESFPLTVTSAQKNPTAFYLCASESYPGHYNSPLHFGNGTRLTVT.